The 29 T cell receptor delta chains reported below all come from one sample, sequenced in a study of gamma delta lymphoproliferative disorders and STAT genes. PBMCs from patients and controls supplied the genomic DNA for sequencing. TCRdb ran CATT on the multiplex PCR reads. This sample yields 3,100 or so delta-chain clones, of which 0.85% to 1.3% are seen a single time; about 25% belongs to the top ten. Material: blood. The receptor set was obtained from a human donor in good health.

This clone is classed as hyperexpanded. At the DNA level, this CDR3 is encoded by other sequences in the same sample as well. This chain links TRDV2 with TRDJ1; no reliable D call. The germline V gene encodes CDR1 GEAIGNYY and CDR2 EKD. The V and J ends lost 0 bases and 3 bases respectively, with 22 bases between them. This CDR3 is 18 amino acids long. CDR3 DNA: TGTGCCTGTGACACCCTGCCGGGTGGGCAGAAAGTGGCCGATAAACTCATCTTT. This translates into CACDTLPGGQKVADKLIF.

This clone was counted between two and nine times. This DNA's translation differs at residue 6 from TCRdb's protein, which comes from a much larger clone; a read error is likely, and the protein shown is translated from the DNA. V is TRDV2 and J is TRDJ1; 8 bases align to TRDD3. The V gene's germline CDR1 is GEAIGNYY and CDR2 EKD. The CDR3 has 16 residues. J gave up 0 bases and V 2 bases, and 7 bases lay outside the gene matches. The CDR3 sequence is CACDRPGDRNTDKLIF. The CDR3 region has the DNA TGTGCCTGTGACAGACCGGGGGATAGAAACACCGATAAACTCATCTTT.

This clone was found a few times. The identical CDR3 is also encoded by other nucleotide sequences in the sample. This chain uses TRDV2 with TRDJ3; 9 positions match TRDD3. Germline-derived CDR1 and CDR2 are GEAIGNYY and EKD. The V and J ends lost 3 bases and 0 bases, in that order; junction bases with no gene match: 11. This CDR3 has 20 residues. CDR3 loop: CACDPVLGDKSSWDTRQMFF. The CDR3, as DNA: TGTGCCTGTGACCCAGTACTGGGGGACAAGAGCTCCTGGGACACCCGACAGATGTTTTTC.

Concerning this clone itself: For this DNA, TCRdb reports the protein of a much larger clone, which diverges at residue 10, most likely from a read error; the protein presented here is translated directly from the DNA. The chain employs TRDV2 and TRDJ1, with unresolved D. The CDR3 is made up of 17 amino acids. V shed 1 base and J shed 0 bases, with 17 bases lying between them. Germline assignment: CDR1 GEAIGNYY and CDR2 EKD. The CDR3 spells CACDTAEITTNTDKLIF. The CDR3 bases are TGTGCCTGTGACACAGCAGAGATTACCACGAACACCGATAAACTCATCTTT.

This clone is large within its sample. Other DNA sequences in the sample encode the same CDR3. The chain joins TRDV2 to TRDJ1; 10 nucleotides agree with TRDD3. V shed 0 bases, J shed 3 bases, and the junction held 9 bases outside the gene matches. The CDR3 loop spans 17 amino acids. Germline CDR1 is GEAIGNYY and CDR2 is EKD. In nucleotides, the CDR3 is TGTGCCTGTGACACCGAGTCCCGTACTGGGGGATCCGATAAACTCATCTTT. Protein sequence: CACDTESRTGGSDKLIF.

As to this clone: Translating this DNA gives a protein that differs at residue 8 from the TCRdb one, which belongs to a much larger clone; a read error is likely, and the protein shown is this translation. V usage is TRDV2 and J usage is TRDJ1; D ambiguous. Germline assignment: CDR1 GEAIGNYY and CDR2 EKD. This CDR3 contains 17 residues. The V and J ends lost 1 base and 0 bases respectively, with 17 bases between them. Here the CDR3 DNA reads TGTGCCTGTGACACGTTAGCCAGATCTACGGACACCGATAAACTCATCTTT. It specifies CACDTLARSTDTDKLIF.

In the case of this clone: TCRdb's entry gives the protein of a much larger clone, which mismatches this DNA's translation at residue 6, likely from a read error; the protein reported here is translated from the DNA. The chain carries TRDV2 and TRDJ1; the match to TRDD3 covers 10 bases. The germline V gene encodes CDR1 GEAIGNYY and CDR2 EKD. V was clipped by 3 bases and J by 0 bases; unmatched bases: 12. CDR3 length equals 18 residues. The chain's CDR3 is CACDPILGDPIDTDKLIF. As DNA, the CDR3 is TGTGCCTGTGACCCGATACTGGGGGATCCCATTGACACCGATAAACTCATCTTT.

In its sample, this clone is medium-sized. Other DNA sequences in the same sample also yield this CDR3. The V call is TRDV2, the J call TRDJ1, with 9 nucleotides matching TRDD3. V was pared by 3 bases and J by 1 base, with 17 bases of the junction left unmatched. The germline CDR1 and CDR2 sequences are GEAIGNYY and EKD. The CDR3 is 19 residues long. CDR3 protein: CACDPASRGIPSGTDKLIF. The CDR3 DNA reads TGTGCCTGTGACCCAGCATCTCGGGGGATACCCTCCGGCACCGATAAACTCATCTTT.

Regarding this clone: The protein recorded in TCRdb matches a much larger clone and deviates from this DNA's translation at residue 8, suggesting a read error; the protein here is obtained by translating the DNA. V is TRDV2 and J is TRDJ1, with TRDD3 matching 7 bases. With 3 bases clipped from V and 2 bases from J, the junction kept 8 bases outside the gene matches. Germline V gene lookup returns CDR1 GEAIGNYY and CDR2 EKD. This CDR3 region has 15 residues. CDR3 amino acids: CACDVLGTSTDKLIF. As DNA, the CDR3 is TGTGCCTGTGACGTACTGGGGACTTCTACCGATAAACTCATCTTT.

To note about this clone: One base separates it from a far larger clone, so it is likely a read error. Additional DNA sequences in this sample encode the identical CDR3. J is TRDJ1 and V is TRDV1; 9 bases are shared with TRDD3. Trimming removed 2 bases from V and 2 bases from J; junction bases left unmatched: 15. Germline V gene lookup returns CDR1 TSWWSYY and CDR2 QGS. The CDR3 consists of 19 residues. Written as DNA, the CDR3 is TGTGCTCTTGGGGAAAGCCTCTCGCACTGGGGGAGTGATACCGATAAACTCATCTTT. Its translation is CALGESLSHWGSDTDKLIF.

This clone was counted a few times. The DNA is omitted, as the CDR3 cannot be located on it reliably, and the CDR3 follows TCRdb's listing. V and J are TRAV29/DV5 and TRDJ1; TRDD3, the D gene given by the table, was not confirmed from the DNA. Inclusive of both ends, the CDR3 amounts to 23 amino acids. Germline loops: CDR1 NSMFDY, CDR2 ISSIKDK. CDR3 region: CSVLLCISYWGIPRGSYTDKLIF.

This clone was seen a handful of times. The amino acid sequence in TCRdb belongs to a much larger clone and departs from this DNA's translation at residue 15, likely a sequencing read error; the sequence shown is translated from the DNA. J is TRDJ1 and V is TRDV2; 12 bases are a match to TRDD3. Germline CDR1 GEAIGNYY, CDR2 EKD. The CDR3 sequence is 17 residues long. The CDR3 loop is CACDPLLLGDTNDKPIF. The CDR3 DNA reads as TGTGCCTGTGACCCTCTTTTACTGGGGGATACAAACGATAAACCCATCTTT.

On this clone: This likely reflects a read error, since a far larger clone is one base away. The identical CDR3 is also encoded by other nucleotide sequences in the sample. This chain uses TRDV2 with TRDJ3; TRDD3 matches at 7 bases. CDR1 GEAIGNYY and CDR2 EKD come from the germline V gene. This CDR3 contains 18 residues. CDR3 region: CACDTAGGDSWDTRQMFF. CDR3 nucleotide sequence: TGTGCTTGTGACACCGCTGGGGGGGACTCCTGGGACACCCGACAGATGTTTTTC.

This clone has a handful of counts. With a far larger clone one base away, a read error is the likely cause. This sample includes further DNA sequences coding for the same CDR3. V usage is TRDV2 and J usage is TRDJ1, with 10 positions matching TRDD3. This CDR3 spans 18 amino acids. Germline assignment: CDR1 GEAIGNYY and CDR2 EKD. The junction had 11 bases not matched to a gene; V was cut back by 0 bases and J by 2 bases. Here the CDR3 DNA reads TGTGCCTGTGACACCGCTGGGGGATATGGTGGCATGACCGATAAACTCATCTTT. Amino acids: CACDTAGGYGGMTDKLIF.

In regard to this clone: The mismatch at residue 10 between this DNA's translation and the TCRdb protein of a much larger clone likely reflects a read error; the protein shown is translated from the DNA. Within the sample, other DNA sequences also encode this same CDR3. The chain carries TRDV2 and TRDJ1; 8 bases are shared with TRDD3. V was pared by 3 bases and J by 5 bases, with 10 bases of the junction left unmatched. The CDR3 covers 15 residues. From germline, CDR1 is GEAIGNYY and CDR2 EKD. The CDR3 DNA is TGTGCCTGTGACTCCTGGGGGACCCCGAGGGATAAACTCATCTTT. Translation gives CACDSWGTPRDKLIF.

By proportion, this clone is large. The same CDR3 arises from other DNA sequences in this sample as well. CDR3 nucleotides: TGTGCCTGTGACCCCTTACTGGGGGATACGCGGACCACCGATAAACTCATCTTT. Translated: CACDPLLGDTRTTDKLIF. The V and J genes are TRDV2 and TRDJ1; 13 bases are shared with TRDD3. This CDR3 has 18 residues. J was trimmed by 1 base and V by 3 bases; bases with no gene match: 10. Germline CDR1 reads GEAIGNYY; CDR2 reads EKD.

In the case of this clone: The likely explanation is a read error, given a far larger clone one base away. Other DNA sequences of this sample code for an identical CDR3. J is TRDJ3 and V is TRDV2; D is perhaps TRDD3 (5 bases). Germline lookup yields CDR1 GEAIGNYY and CDR2 EKD. This CDR3 region has 16 residues. This CDR3 reads CACDLVSSWDTRQMFF. CDR3 DNA sequence: TGTGCCTGTGACCTGGTTAGCTCCTGGGACACCCGACAGATGTTTTTT.

This clone appeared a few times. No V gene was called, though TRDJ3 was called as the J gene; the tabulated D call, TRDD3, remains unverified against the DNA. The CDR3 has 18 residues. CDR3 sequence reads: CASPHSGGGSWDTRQMFF. The CDR3 DNA reads TGTGCCTCCCCCCACTCTGGGGGAGGCTCCTGGGACACCCGACAGATGTTTTTC.

In this sample, this clone turned up many times. Given a far larger clone just one base away, this is likely a sequencing read error. The CDR3 coding sequence is TGTGCCTGTGACTTGGTTGAACTGGGGGATACTACGGCCCGGGACACCCGACAGATGTTTTTC. This translates into CACDLVELGDTTARDTRQMFF. The chain carries TRDV2 and TRDJ3; 12 positions agree with TRDD3. The V and J ends lost 3 bases and 5 bases, in that order; junction bases with no gene match: 16. The CDR3 has 21 residues. Germline V gene lookup returns CDR1 GEAIGNYY and CDR2 EKD.

This clone was observed a handful of times. TCRdb shows a much larger clone's protein in place of this DNA's translation, and the two differ at residue 5, likely through a read error; the protein shown is translated from the DNA. The chain joins TRDV2 to TRDJ3; TRDD3 aligns across 8 bases. The germline gives CDR1 GEAIGNYY, CDR2 EKD. The CDR3 length is 19 residues. The trim removed 3 bases at V and 0 bases at J, leaving 9 bases unmatched. This CDR3 is CACDATGGASSWDTRQMFF. The CDR3 nucleotides are TGTGCCTGTGACGCTACTGGGGGGGCCAGCTCCTGGGACACCCGACAGATGTTTTTC.

This clone has just a few counts. TCRdb shows a much larger clone's protein in place of this DNA's translation, and the two differ at residue 12, likely through a read error; the protein shown is translated from the DNA. J is TRDJ1 and V is TRDV2; 11 bases are shared with TRDD3. Germline CDR1 GEAIGNYY, CDR2 EKD. The CDR3 is 17 residues long. The trim removed 0 bases at V and 3 bases at J, leaving 8 bases unmatched. The CDR3 loop reads CACDTVGGYAEADKLIF. CDR3 nucleotide sequence: TGTGCCTGTGACACCGTTGGGGGATACGCGGAGGCCGATAAACTCATCTTT.

This clone was seen only a few times. TCRdb assigns this DNA the protein of a much larger clone, which departs from its translation at residue 3; this likely reflects a read error, and the protein shown comes from translating the DNA. This chain links TRDV2 with TRDJ1; TRDD3 aligns across 11 bases. The CDR3 runs to 16 residues. CDR1 and CDR2 from the germline V gene are GEAIGNYY and EKD. CDR3 residues: CARDRLGDRNTDKLIF. CDR3 DNA sequence: TGTGCCCGTGACAGACTGGGGGATAGAAACACCGATAAACTCATCTTT.

This clone was seen a handful of times. A read error likely explains this, since a far larger clone differs by one base. The same CDR3 also results from other DNA sequences found in this sample. This chain uses TRDV1 with TRDJ1; 11 nucleotides agree with TRDD3. Germline assignment: CDR1 TSWWSYY and CDR2 QGS. The CDR3 length is 17 residues. The CDR3 region is CALECGGYAGYTDKLIF. The CDR3 DNA reads as TGCGCTCTTGAATGTGGGGGATACGCCGGTTACACCGATAAACTCATCTTT.

This clone was recorded a few times. TCRdb's protein, taken from a much larger clone, differs from this DNA's translation at residue 14, likely owing to a read error; the protein displayed comes from the DNA. The rearrangement links TRAV38-2/DV8 to TRDJ1; D possibly corresponds to TRDD2 (6 bases). CDR1 is TSESDYY, CDR2 QEAYKQQN, per germline. The CDR3 length is 19 residues. V dropped 0 bases and J dropped 4 bases, with 25 bases sitting between them. The CDR3, as DNA: TGTGCTTATAGGAGCGGGGACCCCCTACTGAGAACTTCCTTCGATAAACTCATCTTT. Translating it yields CAYRSGDPLLRTSFDKLIF.

This clone has more than one count but fewer than ten. A far bigger clonotype differs at one base, so this is likely a read error. The same CDR3 is also encoded by other DNA sequences in this sample. V is TRDV2 and J is TRDJ1; 8 nucleotides agree with TRDD3. V dropped 3 bases and J dropped 3; count of bases not matched to a gene: 26. CDR3 length: 21 amino acids. The germline gives CDR1 GEAIGNYY, CDR2 EKD. As DNA, the CDR3 is TGTGCCTGTGACTCCCTAGGCACTGGGGGTCCCAACTACTACGTAGCCGATAAACTCATCTTT. This sequence encodes CACDSLGTGGPNYYVADKLIF.

The chain has TRDV2 and TRDJ3, with 7 bases lining up with TRDD3. The V and J ends lost 0 bases and 0 bases, in that order; junction bases with no gene match: 7. CDR1 GEAIGNYY and CDR2 EKD come from the germline V gene. The CDR3 has 19 residues. The CDR3 DNA reads TGTGCCTGTGACACCGTCTGGGGGTTCAGCTCCTGGGACACCCGACAGATGTTTTTC. It specifies CACDTVWGFSSWDTRQMFF.

This clone occurred a few times. The protein in TCRdb stems from a much larger clone and differs at residue 13 from this DNA's translation, likely a read error; here the protein is translated from the DNA. The chain links TRDV1 to TRDJ1, with a weak D call TRDD2 (6 bases). The CDR3 totals 18 residues. Germline assignment: CDR1 TSWWSYY and CDR2 QGS. Trimming cost V 3 bases and J 3 bases, with 23 bases left between them. For the CDR3, the DNA is TGTGCTCTTGGGGACTTCCTTCACTGGCTCTCCCACGCCGATAAACTCATCTTT. It specifies CALGDFLHWLSHADKLIF.

Details on this clone: The protein given by TCRdb reflects a much larger clone and differs at residue 14 from this DNA's translation, likely from a read error; the protein shown is the DNA's translation. The chain links TRDV2 to TRDJ3, with D possibly being TRDD3 (5 bases). The CDR3 runs to 16 residues. Germline V CDR1 and CDR2: GEAIGNYY, EKD. The CDR3 DNA reads TGTGCCTGTGACCTGGTTAGCTCCTGGGACACCCGACAGATATTTTTC. This codes for CACDLVSSWDTRQIFF.

This clone was seen ten or more times. The protein recorded in TCRdb matches a much larger clone and deviates from this DNA's translation at residue 4, suggesting a read error; the protein here is obtained by translating the DNA. V gene TRDV2 combines with J gene TRDJ1, with 7 bases identical to TRDD3. The CDR3 totals 14 residues. The V gene's germline CDR1 is GEAIGNYY and CDR2 EKD. Trimming cost V 5 bases and J 9 bases; bases outside gene matches: 14. CDR3 nucleotide sequence: TGTGCCTGTGGCAGTCTCGGGGGATTAATGGAACTCATCTTT. Translated, it gives CACGSLGGLMELIF.